The 16 T cell receptor beta chains reported below all come from one sample, sequenced in a study of identical twins. TCRdb re-derived calls from the 5' RACE reads in MiXCR, one entry per CDR3 protein. The table has 250,000 or so distinct CDR3 sequences, 5.5% to 8% seen once. In addition, the sample was reused for a study of yellow fever vaccine responses in identical twins.

Sequenced: memory (CD45RO+) T cells sorted from blood. The receptors derive from a woman under 30 in good health.

V usage is TRBV3-1 and J usage is TRBJ2-5; a weak D match, TRBD1 (6 bases). Trimming left V 2 bases short and J 3 bases short, with 16 bases between. The CDR3 has 16 residues. The germline V gene encodes CDR1 LGHDT and CDR2 YNNKEL (reference sequence). The CDR3 nucleotides are TGTGCCAGCAGCCAAATCTTGACAGGAGACAAAGAGACCCAGTACTTC. Protein: CASSQILTGDKETQYF.

There are a few counts of this clonotype. J is TRBJ1-6 and V is TRBV7-8; 10 positions agree with TRBD1. Losses at the gene ends were 2 bases for V and 10 bases for J; bases not matched to a gene: 5. The germline V gene has CDR1 SGHVS and CDR2 FQNEAQ. The CDR3 is 15 amino acids. CDR3 sequence: CASSLTGQGSSPLHF. CDR3 nucleotide sequence: TGTGCCAGCAGCTTAACGGGACAGGGGTCCTCACCCCTCCACTTT.

This clonotype was detected only a few times. V usage is TRBV7-2 and J usage is TRBJ2-5; D unclear. CDR3 length equals 13 residues. Germline CDR1 is SGHTA and CDR2 is FQGNSA. Trimming cost V 5 bases and J 5 bases, with 12 bases left between them. The CDR3 coding sequence is TGTGCCAGCAGCGATAAGGGAATTGAGACCCAGTACTTC. Encoded protein: CASSDKGIETQYF.

This clonotype was observed many times. The chain employs TRBV5-6 and TRBJ1-4; no clear D. There are 14 residues in the CDR3. V was pared by 2 bases and J by 0 bases, with 5 bases between. Germline CDR1 SGHDT, CDR2 YYEEEE. CDR3 coding DNA: TGTGCCAGCAGCTTCGGCGCAACTAATGAAAAACTGTTTTTT. Amino acids: CASSFGATNEKLFF.

The sample holds many counts of this clonotype. The genes are TRBV18 and TRBJ2-3; TRBD2 aligns across 7 bases. The CDR3 has 17 amino acids. Germline V gene sequence: CDR1 KGHSH, CDR2 LQKENI. Unmatched junction bases numbered 8, after V lost 2 bases and J lost 0 bases. The CDR3 DNA sequence: TGTGCCAGCTCACCAACCCCCCGAGCGGGGAGCACAGATACGCAGTATTTT. As protein: CASSPTPRAGSTDTQYF.

This sequence joins TRBV6-5 and TRBJ2-1; TRBD2 agrees at 12 bases. CDR1 and CDR2 (germline): MNHEY, SVGAGI. V gave up 2 bases and J gave up 2 bases; unmatched junction bases: 10. The CDR3 has 19 amino acids. CDR3 sequence: CASSYLRSSGRVTYNEQFF. The CDR3 DNA reads TGTGCCAGCAGTTACCTGAGATCTAGCGGGAGGGTGACCTACAATGAGCAGTTCTTC.

This clonotype was observed a handful of times. The V and J genes are TRBV5-1 and TRBJ1-1, with 7 bases identical to TRBD1. This CDR3 has 15 residues. Germline assignment: CDR1 SGHRS and CDR2 YFSETQ. J lost 3 bases, V lost 4 bases, and 9 bases had no gene match. CDR3 DNA: TGCGCCAGCAGCCCCCAGAGGGGGCGGGACACTGAAGCTTTCTTT. Translated: CASSPQRGRDTEAFF. Using reference TRBV5-1 and TRBJ1-1 for the parts outside the CDR3, the full variable domain is KAGVTQTPRYLIKTRGQQVTLSCSPISGHRSVSWYQQTPGQGLQFLFEYFSETQRNKGNFPGRFSGRQFSNSRSEMNVSTLELGDSALYLCASSPQRGRDTEAFFGQGTRLTVV.

This clonotype was counted many times. The chain joins TRBV4-1 to TRBJ1-4, with D unresolved. The CDR3 contains 17 residues. Trimming pared 1 base from V and 1 base from J, leaving 13 bases between. Per germline, CDR1 MGHRA and CDR2 YSYEKL. Written as DNA, the CDR3 is TGCGCCAGCAGCCAAGTAAACATGGGGTTAACTAATGAAAAACTGTTTTTT. This encodes CASSQVNMGLTNEKLFF.

The chain is built from TRBV4-1 and TRBJ2-2; 10 nucleotides align to TRBD1. CDR1 and CDR2 (germline): MGHRA, YSYEKL. After removal of 4 bases from V and 6 bases from J, the junction contained 5 bases not matched to a gene. CDR3 length: 15 residues. DNA of the CDR3: TGCGCCAGCAGCCCGGGACAGGGGATGGCCGGGGAGCTGTTTTTT. It yields the protein CASSPGQGMAGELFF.

V usage is TRBV27 and J usage is TRBJ2-2; 7 bases line up with TRBD2. Per germline, CDR1 MNHEY and CDR2 SMNVEV (reference sequence). V shed 5 bases and J 7 bases; nucleotides not matched to a gene: 7. The CDR3 consists of 14 residues. CDR3 in DNA: TGTGCCAGCAGTCTGGGGGGGGGTGGCGGGGAGCTGTTTTTT. Its translation: CASSLGGGGGELFF.

Only a few counts were recorded for this clonotype. The gene calls are TRBV29-1 and TRBJ2-1; 11 bases map to TRBD2. Trimming cost V 2 bases and J 1 base; bases outside gene matches: 4. The CDR3 extends over 16 amino acids. Per the germline V gene, CDR1 is SQVTM and CDR2 is ANQGSEA. As DNA, the CDR3 is TGCAGCGTTGAAAGACTAGCGGGGCTTTCCTACAATGAGCAGTTCTTC. Translation: CSVERLAGLSYNEQFF.

The table lists this clonotype with many counts. The V call is TRBV7-6, the J call TRBJ2-3, with D possibly matching TRBD2 (5 bases). CDR1 is SGHVS, CDR2 FNYEAQ, per germline. The V and J ends lost 0 bases and 5 bases respectively, with 6 bases between them. The CDR3 runs to 13 residues. The CDR3 protein is CASSLAGRDTQYF. The CDR3 nucleotides are TGTGCCAGCAGCTTAGCGGGGAGAGATACGCAGTATTTT.

Only a few counts were recorded for this clonotype. The rearrangement joins TRBV12-3 or TRBV12-4 to TRBJ1-6; TRBD1 might be the D (5 bases). Between the trimmed V and J ends, which lost 1 base and 9 bases, there was a span of 10 bases. This CDR3 is built from 14 residues. The CDR3, as DNA: TGTGCCAGCAGTTTAGAGGGGAGTAGTTCACCCCTCCACTTT. Encoded protein: CASSLEGSSSPLHF.

The chain carries TRBV12-3 or TRBV12-4 and TRBJ1-4, with 8 bases identical to TRBD1. Germline trimming cut 5 bases from V and 8 bases from J; bases unmatched to any gene: 4. The CDR3 totals 13 residues. CDR3 nucleotide sequence: TGTGCCAGCAGTCCGACAGGGGACGAAAAACTGTTTTTT. Translating gives CASSPTGDEKLFF.

This chain connects TRBV28 to TRBJ2-7; tentative D call: TRBD1 (6 bases). This CDR3 region has 14 residues. From germline, CDR1 is MDHEN and CDR2 SYDVKM. The germline V and J ends were trimmed by 6 bases and 0 bases, with 12 bases remaining between them. As DNA, the CDR3 is TGTGCCAGCAGGAAATCAGGGGTCTCCTACGAGCAGTACTTC. This translates into CASRKSGVSYEQYF.

The sample holds many counts of this clonotype. The V and J genes are TRBV4-1 and TRBJ2-5, with 12 bases matching TRBD2. CDR1 is MGHRA and CDR2 is YSYEKL in the germline V gene. The ends lost 0 bases at V and 1 base at J; junction bases unmatched: 6. This CDR3 spans 18 amino acids. The CDR3 protein is CASSQEALAGGIQETQYF. CDR3 bases: TGCGCCAGCAGCCAAGAGGCCCTAGCGGGGGGGATCCAAGAGACCCAGTACTTC.